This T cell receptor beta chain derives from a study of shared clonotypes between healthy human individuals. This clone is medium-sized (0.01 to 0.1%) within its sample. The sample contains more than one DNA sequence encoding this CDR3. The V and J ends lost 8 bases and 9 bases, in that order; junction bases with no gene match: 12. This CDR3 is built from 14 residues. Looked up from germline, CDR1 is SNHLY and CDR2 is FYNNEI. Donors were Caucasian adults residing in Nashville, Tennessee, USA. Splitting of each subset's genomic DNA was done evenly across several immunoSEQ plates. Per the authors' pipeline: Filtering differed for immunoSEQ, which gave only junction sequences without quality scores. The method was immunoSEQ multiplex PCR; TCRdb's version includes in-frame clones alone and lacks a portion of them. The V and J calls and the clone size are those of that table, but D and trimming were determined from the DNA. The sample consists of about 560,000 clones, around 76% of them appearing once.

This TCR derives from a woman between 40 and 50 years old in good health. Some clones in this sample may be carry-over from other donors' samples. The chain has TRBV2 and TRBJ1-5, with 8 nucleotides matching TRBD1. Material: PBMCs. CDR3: CASGGQGASGPQHF. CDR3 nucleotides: TGTGCCAGCGGCGGACAGGGTGCGTCTGGGCCCCAGCATTTT.